Given below is one TCR beta chain in context. Sequencing used immunoSEQ multiplex PCR; TCRdb keeps in-frame clones, though not all of them. The profile shows about 80,000 clones, around 86% of them singletons. This CDR3 is built from 20 residues. The data are from a study of radiotherapy plus CTLA-4 blockade in lung cancer. The V call is TRBV21-1, the J call TRBJ2-2; TRBD2 was called by the table and not checked on the DNA. TRBV21-1 is described as a pseudogene. The sequences come from peripheral blood, collected from a patient treated with radiotherapy plus ipilimumab. This TCR derives from a human donor with non-small cell lung cancer who had stable disease on radiotherapy plus ipilimumab. The DNA of the CDR3 is TGTGCCAGCAGCAAAGCCCGACAGGGACTAGCGGGAGTTGGAACCGGGGAGCTGTTTTTT. Its protein is CASSKARQGLAGVGTGELFF.